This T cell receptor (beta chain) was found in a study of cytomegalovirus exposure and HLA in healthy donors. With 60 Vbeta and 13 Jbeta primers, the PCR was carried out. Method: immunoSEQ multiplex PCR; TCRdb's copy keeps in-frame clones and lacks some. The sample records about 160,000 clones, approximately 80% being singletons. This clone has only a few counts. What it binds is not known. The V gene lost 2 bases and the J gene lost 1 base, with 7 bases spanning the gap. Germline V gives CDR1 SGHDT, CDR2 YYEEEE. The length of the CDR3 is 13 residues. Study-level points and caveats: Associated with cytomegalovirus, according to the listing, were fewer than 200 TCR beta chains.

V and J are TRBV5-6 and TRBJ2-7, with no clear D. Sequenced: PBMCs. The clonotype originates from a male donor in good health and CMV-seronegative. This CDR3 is CASSFFNSYEQYF. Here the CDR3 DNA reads TGTGCCAGCAGCTTTTTCAATTCCTACGAGCAGTACTTC. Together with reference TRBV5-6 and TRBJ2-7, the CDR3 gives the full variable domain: DAGVTQSPTHLIKTRGQQVTLRCSPKSGHDTVSWYQQALGQGPQFIFQYYEEEERQRGNFPDRFSGHQFPNYSSELNVNALLLGDSALYLCASSFFNSYEQYFGPGTRLTVT.